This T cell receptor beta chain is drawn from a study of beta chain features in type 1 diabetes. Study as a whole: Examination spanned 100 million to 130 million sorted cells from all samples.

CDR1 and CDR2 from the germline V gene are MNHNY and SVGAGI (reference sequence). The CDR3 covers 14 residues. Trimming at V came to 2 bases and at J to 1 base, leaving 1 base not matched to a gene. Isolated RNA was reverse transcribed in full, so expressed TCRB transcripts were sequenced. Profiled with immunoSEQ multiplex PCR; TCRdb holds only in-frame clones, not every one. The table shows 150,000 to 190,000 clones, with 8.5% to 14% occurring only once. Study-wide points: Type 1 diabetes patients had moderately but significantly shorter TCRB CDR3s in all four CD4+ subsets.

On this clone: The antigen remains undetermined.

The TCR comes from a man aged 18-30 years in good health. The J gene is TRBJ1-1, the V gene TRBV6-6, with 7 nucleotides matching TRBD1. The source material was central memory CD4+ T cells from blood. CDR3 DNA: TGTGCCAGCAGTTACGGGGACAGGAACACTGAAGCTTTCTTT. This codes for CASSYGDRNTEAFF.